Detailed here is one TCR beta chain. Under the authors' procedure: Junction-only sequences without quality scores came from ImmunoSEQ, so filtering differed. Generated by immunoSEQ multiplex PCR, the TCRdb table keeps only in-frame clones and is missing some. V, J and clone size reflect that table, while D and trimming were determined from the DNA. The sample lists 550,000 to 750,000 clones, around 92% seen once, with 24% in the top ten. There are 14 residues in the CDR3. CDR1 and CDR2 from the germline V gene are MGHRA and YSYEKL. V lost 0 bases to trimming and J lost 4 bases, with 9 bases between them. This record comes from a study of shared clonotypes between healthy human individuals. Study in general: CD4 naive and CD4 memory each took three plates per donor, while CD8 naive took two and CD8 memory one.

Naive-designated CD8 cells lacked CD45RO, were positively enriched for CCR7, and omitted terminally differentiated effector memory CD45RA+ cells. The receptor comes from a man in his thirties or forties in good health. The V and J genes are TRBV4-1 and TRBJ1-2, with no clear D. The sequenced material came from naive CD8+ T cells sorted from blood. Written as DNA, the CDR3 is TGCGCCAGCAGCCAAGACGTGGAGGTCTATGGCTACACCTTC. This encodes CASSQDVEVYGYTF.